These 15 T cell receptor beta chains originate from one sample sequenced in a study of T cell repertoires in cytomegalovirus infection. One entry per CDR3 protein, called by TCRdb with MiXCR from the reads. This table holds fewer than 550,000 distinct CDR3 sequences, 30% to 40% found once. Input material: PBMCs. The source is a human donor in good health (CMV status not recorded). Some clones in this sample may be carry-over from other donors' samples.

A few counts support this clonotype. This chain links TRBV20-1 with TRBJ1-4; D is ambiguous. This CDR3 region has 15 residues. With 3 bases removed from V and 1 base from J, the gap between germline ends came to 12 bases. Germline V lookup: CDR1 DFQATT, CDR2 SNEGSKA (reference sequence). The CDR3 nucleotides are TGCAGTGCTAGCGCAATAAGCGAAACTAATGAAAAACTGTTTTTT. Translated: CSASAISETNEKLFF.

The chain uses TRBV4-3 and TRBJ1-2, with TRBD1 identical over 8 bases. The V and J ends lost 1 base and 2 bases, in that order; junction bases with no gene match: 3. The CDR3 is 15 amino acids. Germline CDR1 is LGHNA and CDR2 is YSLEER. For the CDR3, the DNA is TGCGCCAGCAGCCAAGTGGGGACAGGCAACTATGGCTACACCTTC. This gives the protein CASSQVGTGNYGYTF.

The rearrangement links TRBV4-1 to TRBJ2-4; 10 bases agree with TRBD1. This CDR3 comprises 16 residues. Germline V gene data show CDR1 as MGHRA and CDR2 as YSYEKL. Trimming cost V 3 bases and J 0 bases; bases outside gene matches: 2. This CDR3 is CASSQGQGIAKNIQYF. CDR3 DNA: TGCGCCAGCAGCCAGGGACAGGGGATAGCCAAAAACATTCAGTACTTC.

V is TRBV6-1 and J is TRBJ2-5, with D perhaps TRBD1 or TRBD2 (5 bases each). The CDR3 has 13 residues. V shed 7 bases and J shed 5 bases, with 14 bases lying between them. Germline V gene lookup returns CDR1 MNHNS and CDR2 SASEGT. The CDR3 coding sequence is TGTGCCAGCATGAGGGCAGGGAAGGAGACCCAGTACTTC. This encodes CASMRAGKETQYF.

This clonotype was seen many times. V gene TRBV6-1 combines with J gene TRBJ2-1; perhaps TRBD2 as D (6 bases). Germline lookup yields CDR1 MNHNS and CDR2 SASEGT. V was pared by 3 bases and J by 12 bases, with 12 bases between. This CDR3 spans 12 amino acids. CDR3 nucleotide sequence: TGTGCCAGCAGTGAGGGACTCGGGGGGCAGTTCTTC. It is translated as CASSEGLGGQFF.

Only a few counts were recorded for this clonotype. The chain employs TRBV11-2 and TRBJ1-3, with a possible D match to TRBD1 (5 bases). The germline V gene encodes CDR1 SGHAT and CDR2 FQNNGV. The germline V and J ends were trimmed by 4 bases and 0 bases, with 19 bases remaining between them. The CDR3 consists of 18 residues. CDR3 amino acids: CASSSIAAQGLSGNTIYF. The CDR3 DNA follows: TGTGCCAGCAGCTCCATAGCCGCCCAGGGCCTCTCTGGAAACACCATATATTTT.

As to this clonotype: One junction end disagrees with the germline gene, perhaps due to a read error. The chain employs TRBV15 and TRBJ2-7, with D possibly matching TRBD1 (6 bases). This CDR3 contains 13 residues. Germline CDR1 reads LNHNV; CDR2 reads YYDKDF (reference sequence). The CDR3 loop is CSTSRDTRYEQYF. Here the CDR3 DNA reads TGTTCCACCAGCAGGGACACCCGCTACGAGCAGTACTTC.

This clonotype was seen repeatedly, ten times or more. The genes are TRBV7-9 and TRBJ2-1, with 7 bases fitting TRBD2. CDR3 length: 15 amino acids. The V segment lost 3 bases and the J segment 4 bases; nucleotides outside the gene matches: 6. From germline, CDR1 is SEHNR and CDR2 FQNEAQ (reference sequence). CDR3 sequence (DNA): TGTGCCAGCAGCTTCTCGAGCGGGGAATACAATGAGCAGTTCTTC. This encodes CASSFSSGEYNEQFF. Looking up the rest from reference TRBV7-9 and TRBJ2-1 gives the full variable domain: DTGVSQNPRHKITKRGQNVTFRCDPISEHNRLYWYRQTLGQGPEFLTYFQNEAQLEKSRLLSDRFSAERPKGSFSTLEIQRTEQGDSAMYLCASSFSSGEYNEQFFGPGTRLTVL.

V gene TRBV12-3 or TRBV12-4 combines with J gene TRBJ2-2; D gene ambiguous. Trimming left V 2 bases short and J 4 bases short, with 14 bases between. This CDR3 is built from 16 residues. The CDR3 nucleotides are TGTGCCAGCAGTTTAAAGCGCCCGGGTCTCACCGGGGAGCTGTTTTTT. Residues: CASSLKRPGLTGELFF.

To note about this clonotype: A much larger clone is a single base away; this may be a read error. The V call is TRBV7-2, the J call TRBJ2-1; D is ambiguous. Per the germline V gene, CDR1 is SGHTA and CDR2 is FQGNSA. Trimming shortened V by 4 bases and J by 0 bases, and 13 bases separated the two germline ends. There are 16 residues in the CDR3. CDR3 protein: CASSSVGWYSYNEQFF. CDR3 DNA: TGTGCCAGCAGCTCAGTGGGGTGGTACTCCTACAATGAGCAGTTCTTC.

The J gene is TRBJ2-5, the V gene TRBV25-1; 8 bases align to TRBD1. The CDR3 consists of 15 residues. Per the germline V gene, CDR1 is MGHDK and CDR2 is SYGVNS. The ends lost 3 bases at V and 5 bases at J; junction bases unmatched: 8. CDR3 in amino acids: CASSDYQGARETQYF. CDR3 coding DNA: TGTGCCAGCAGTGATTACCAGGGGGCGCGGGAGACCCAGTACTTC.

V and J are TRBV5-1 and TRBJ2-2, with 9 bases aligning to TRBD1. The germline gives CDR1 SGHRS, CDR2 YFSETQ. V shed 3 bases and J 6 bases; nucleotides not matched to a gene: 9. The CDR3 runs to 16 residues. In nucleotides, the CDR3 is TGCGCCAGCAGCTCCGGACAGGGGCAAAGTGCCGGGGAGCTGTTTTTT. Translation: CASSSGQGQSAGELFF.

About this clonotype itself: One end of the junction does not line up with germline, which may come from a read error. The chain has TRBV5-1 and TRBJ1-3; 7 bases map to TRBD1. Germline V gene sequence: CDR1 SGHRS, CDR2 YFSETQ. The CDR3 contains 14 residues. The chain's CDR3 is CASSLGQSGNTIYF. For the CDR3, the DNA is TGCGCCAGCAGTTTGGGACAGTCTGGAAACACCATATATTTT.

In this sample, this clonotype turned up a few times. V gene TRBV5-1 combines with J gene TRBJ1-1; TRBD1 is a possible D gene (5 bases). This CDR3 comprises 14 residues. Germline assignment: CDR1 SGHRS and CDR2 YFSETQ. V gave up 1 base and J gave up 1 base, with 8 bases separating them. In DNA form, the CDR3 reads TGCGCCAGCAGCTTGTTGGGGACGAACACTGAAGCTTTCTTT. Protein sequence: CASSLLGTNTEAFF.

In its sample, this clonotype was seen a few times. The chain carries TRBV28 and TRBJ2-5, with D maybe TRBD2 (5 bases). V lost 3 bases and J 5 bases, leaving 10 bases between the germline ends. Germline-derived CDR1 and CDR2 are MDHEN and SYDVKM. This CDR3 spans 13 amino acids. CDR3 nucleotide sequence: TGTGCCAGCAGTTTCGAAGACTACGAGACCCAGTACTTC. The encoded protein is CASSFEDYETQYF.